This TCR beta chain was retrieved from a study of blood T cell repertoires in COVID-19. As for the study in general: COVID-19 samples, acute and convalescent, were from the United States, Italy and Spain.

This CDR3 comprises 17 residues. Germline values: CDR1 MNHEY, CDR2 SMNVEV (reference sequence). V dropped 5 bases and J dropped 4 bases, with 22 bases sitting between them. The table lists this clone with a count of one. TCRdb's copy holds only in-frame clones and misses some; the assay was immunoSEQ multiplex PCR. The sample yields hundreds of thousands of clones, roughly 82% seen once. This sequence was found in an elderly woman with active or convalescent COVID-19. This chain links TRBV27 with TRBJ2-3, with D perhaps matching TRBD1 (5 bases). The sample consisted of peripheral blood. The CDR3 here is CASSPSIRGYSADTQYF. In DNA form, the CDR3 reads TGTGCCAGCAGTCCCTCTATTAGGGGATATTCAGCAGATACGCAGTATTTT.